Sequencing of this T cell receptor beta chain was carried out in a study of blood T cell repertoires in COVID-19 (dated by TCRdb to the early 2020s). At the level of the whole study: The collaborator samples originated in the United States, Italy and Spain and spanned the acute and convalescent phases of COVID-19. The material from the prospective study consisted of cDNA or gDNA derived from T cells, B-cell-depleted T cells, or PBMCs. Deeply sampled blood TCRbeta repertoires from subjects exposed to, actively infected with, or recovered from COVID-19 were included in the dataset. The repertoires were released in a freely available public database meant as a resource for research on the immune response to SARS-CoV-2. The samples were drawn from the first 160 participants of the ongoing ImmuneRACE study and from 950 to 1,500 subjects provided by 6 global collaborators. A de-identified subject ID, COVID-19 status, age in years and sex were almost always included in the sample metadata. HLA class I and class II types, where available, came from metadata supplied by the sample provider rather than from assay-based typing.

Notes on this clone: Its antigen specificity is not known. There are no base qualities to consult, and no much larger clone falls within one base.

One collaborating source in Seattle enrolled patients while the patients were actively infected and followed the patients over time throughout the course of disease. Whole blood was collected in K2EDTA tubes by collaborating institutions according to the institutions' own protocols. For TCRbeta analysis, collaborators shipped samples in one of three forms: frozen whole blood, isolated PBMCs, or DNA extracted from either of those sample types. Relative to germline, V is missing 1 base and J is missing 0 bases, with 4 bases of the junction outside any gene match. Per the germline V gene (reference sequence), SGHNT is the CDR1 and YYREEE is the CDR2. From its cysteine to its phenylalanine, the CDR3 spans 16 amino acids. CDR3 DNA is the only sequence kept; it has 48 bases, read in frame from the first base. Study-wide conclusions, independent of this receptor: The amount of clinical and demographic metadata varied by source and participant and was provided uncurated.

TCRbeta CDR3 regions were amplified from genomic DNA using the immunoSEQ Assay, a bias-controlled multiplex PCR. The study's processing was this. The number of nucleated cells in each sample was estimated by amplification of reference gene primers within the assay. To quantify the absolute abundance of each unique TCRbeta CDR3 rearrangement, sequence reads were collapsed and filtered. For each sample, productive Simpson clonality was calculated as the square root of Simpson's diversity index over productive rearrangements. TCRdb stores this immuneACCESS table with in-frame sequences only. Part of the clones is absent; in the studies checked, under half of the shortfall reflects unresolved V genes, and no reason is known for the rest. Clonal size and the V and J genes are those of that table, whereas D and trimming came from the DNA. This sample holds some 180,000 clones; 82% were observed only once. 6.5% to 9.5% of the sample comes from the top ten.

The V and J genes are TRBV5-4 and TRBJ1-2, with 9 bases matching TRBD1. The sample was peripheral blood. The TCR comes from a woman aged 55-75 years with COVID-19, enrolled during active disease. The CDR3 region reads CASSLPGQGSNYGYTF. In nucleotide form, the sequence is TGTGCCAGCAGCTTGCCGGGACAGGGCTCTAACTATGGCTACACCTTC.